This is a list of T cell receptor beta chains from one sample in a study of shared clonotypes between healthy human individuals. The protocol was immunoSEQ multiplex PCR, while the TCRdb copy is restricted to in-frame clones and leaves out a portion. This table holds 2.3 million or so clones, over 85% found once. Sequencing was performed on naive CD4+ T cells from PBMCs. The receptors were sampled from a man aged 18 to 29 in good health. Some clones in this sample may be carry-over from other donors' samples. The CDR3 runs from the conserved cysteine through the conserved F or W. D genes are given only for firm matches. Size tells how often a clone was seen (once, few, many) or the class of an expanded clone, and some rows leave it out.

TRBJ1-4	.	.	TRBV27	CASSLIPNLNEKLFF	TGTGCCAGCAGTTTAATTCCGAACCTTAATGAAAAACTGTTTTTT
TRBJ1-1	.	TRBD1	TRBV27	CASSFQGARNTEAFF	TGTGCCAGCAGTTTTCAGGGGGCCCGGAACACTGAAGCTTTCTTT
TRBJ2-3	.	.	TRBV2	CASRDTDTQYF	TGTGCCAGCAGGGACACAGATACGCAGTATTTT
TRBJ1-4	once	.	TRBV11-2	CASSLDGGNEKLFF	TGTGCCAGCAGCTTAGATGGGGGTAATGAAAAACTGTTTTTT
TRBJ1-4	.	.	TRBV4-1	CASSPGVRATNEKLFF	TGCGCCAGCAGCCCAGGGGTCAGGGCAACTAATGAAAAACTGTTTTTT
TRBJ1-3	.	.	TRBV19	CGSRAGNTIYF	TGCGGGTCTCGGGCTGGAAACACCATATATTTT
TRBJ1-1	.	.	TRBV7-2	CASSAEGWGSTEAFF	TGTGCCAGCAGCGCAGAAGGGTGGGGATCCACTGAAGCTTTCTTT
TRBJ2-7	.	.	TRBV6-1	CASRTTTWEEQYF	TGTGCCAGCAGGACCACGACATGGGAGGAGCAGTACTTC
TRBJ2-4	.	TRBD2	TRBV4-1	CASSPLGGGGQYF	TGCGCCAGCAGCCCCCTAGGCGGGGGAGGTCAGTACTTC
TRBJ2-3	.	TRBD2	TRBV30	CAWSQGLAGGTDTQYF	TGTGCCTGGAGTCAAGGACTAGCGGGAGGCACAGATACGCAGTATTTT
TRBJ2-1	.	TRBD2	TRBV18	CASSPTSGNLYNEQFF	TGTGCCAGCTCGCCGACTAGCGGGAACCTCTACAATGAGCAGTTCTTC
TRBJ2-5	once	TRBD2	TRBV5-1	CASSYGLAGEETQYF	TGCGCCAGCAGCTATGGACTAGCGGGCGAGGAGACCCAGTACTTC
TRBJ2-7	.	TRBD1	TRBV4-1	CASSLSNSGTGLYEQYF	TGCGCCAGCAGTCTTTCGAATTCCGGGACAGGCCTCTACGAGCAGTACTTC
TRBJ2-7	.	.	TRBV2	CASSDQGSGYEQYF	TGTGCCAGCAGTGACCAGGGTTCGGGCTACGAGCAGTACTTC
TRBJ1-1	.	.	TRBV27	CASSSYTDPPWGAFF	TGTGCCAGCAGTTCCTACACGGACCCGCCGTGGGGAGCTTTCTTT
TRBJ2-3	few	TRBD1	TRBV5-1	CASSSTGADTQYF	TGCGCCAGCAGCTCGACAGGGGCAGATACGCAGTATTTT
TRBJ2-5	.	TRBD2	TRBV18	CASSPLLAGGVETQYF	TGTGCCAGCTCACCACTCCTAGCGGGAGGTGTGGAGACCCAGTACTTC
TRBJ2-1	.	TRBD2	TRBV5-1	CASSLDGAGGPYNEQFF	TGCGCCAGCAGCTTGGATGGCGCGGGAGGGCCCTACAATGAGCAGTTCTTC
TRBJ1-3	.	.	TRBV11-2	CASRARGNTIYF	TGTGCCAGCAGGGCTAGGGGAAACACCATATATTTT
TRBJ1-6	.	.	TRBV7-2	CASSPGFSPLHF	TGTGCCAGCAGCCCAGGGTTTTCACCCCTCCACTTT
TRBJ2-3	.	TRBD2	TRBV19	CASSTRTSATDTQYF	TGTGCCAGTAGTACCCGGACTAGCGCAACAGATACGCAGTATTTT
TRBJ1-3	.	TRBD1	TRBV28	CASKPGGGGNTIYF	TGTGCCAGCAAACCAGGGGGTGGGGGAAACACCATATATTTT
TRBJ1-4	.	.	TRBV5-1	CASSFAFGEKLFF	TGCGCCAGCAGCTTCGCTTTTGGGGAAAAACTGTTTTTT